These 24 T cell receptor beta chains came from one sample sequenced in a study of cytomegalovirus exposure and HLA in healthy donors. Clones were read by immunoSEQ multiplex PCR, and TCRdb kept only the in-frame ones, dropping some. This table has 150,000 to 250,000 clones, about three quarters appearing once. The sample consisted of PBMCs. These receptors originate from a woman aged 25 to 39 in good health and CMV-seronegative.

V is TRBV9 and J is TRBJ2-1; 10 bases align to TRBD2. This CDR3 comprises 20 residues. Looked up from germline, CDR1 is SGDLS and CDR2 is YYNGEE. The junction had 19 bases not matched to a gene; V was cut back by 3 bases and J by 4 bases. The CDR3 here is CASSARPRQREGSRYNEQFF. Here the CDR3 DNA reads TGTGCCAGCAGCGCGCGCCCCCGGCAGCGGGAGGGTTCGAGATACAATGAGCAGTTCTTC.

The chain joins TRBV6-5 to TRBJ2-5, with 7 nucleotides matching TRBD1. The CDR3 loop spans 14 amino acids. CDR1 MNHEY and CDR2 SVGAGI come from the germline V gene. The V segment lost 6 bases and the J segment 2 bases; nucleotides outside the gene matches: 6. CDR3: CASRNRQGQETQYF. In DNA, the CDR3 is TGTGCCAGCAGGAACCGACAGGGACAAGAGACCCAGTACTTC.

This chain connects TRBV29-1 to TRBJ2-7, with 12 bases that match TRBD2. Germline V gives CDR1 SQVTM, CDR2 ANQGSEA. V lost 4 bases to trimming and J lost 5 bases; unmatched junction nucleotides: 15. CDR3 size: 17 residues. The CDR3 DNA sequence: TGCAGCGTTGTCGGGCTAGCGGGAGGGCCACGTCGAAACGAGCAGTACTTC. Amino acid sequence: CSVVGLAGGPRRNEQYF.

V gene TRBV27 combines with J gene TRBJ2-1, with a possible D match to TRBD2 (6 bases). The CDR3 covers 15 residues. V shed 6 bases and J shed 0 bases, with 12 bases lying between them. Germline CDR1 and CDR2: MNHEY and SMNVEV (reference sequence). The CDR3 nucleotides are TGTGCCAGCAGATTAGCGGAAAGCTCCTACAATGAGCAGTTCTTC. Translating gives CASRLAESSYNEQFF.

This clone has just a few counts. The CDR3 spells CASSEIGGEGTDTQYF. CDR3 sequence (DNA): TGTGCCAGCAGTGAAATTGGGGGCGAGGGCACAGATACGCAGTATTTT. V gene TRBV2 combines with J gene TRBJ2-3, with D possibly being TRBD1 (6 bases). CDR3 length equals 16 residues. CDR1 SNHLY and CDR2 FYNNEI come from the germline V gene. V gave up 2 bases and J gave up 1 base, with 13 bases separating them.

The chain joins TRBV30 to TRBJ2-1; 7 positions match TRBD1. The CDR3 is 19 residues long. Trimming cost V 0 bases and J 6 bases; bases outside gene matches: 20. The V gene's germline CDR1 is GTSNPN and CDR2 SVGIG (reference sequence). The CDR3 DNA sequence: TGTGCCTGGAGTGTACCCACCCATTGGGGGATCAGGGGGTCCAATGAGCAGTTCTTC. Amino acid sequence: CAWSVPTHWGIRGSNEQFF. The full variable domain, with the rest looked up from reference TRBV30 and TRBJ2-1, is SQTIHQWPATLVQPVGSPLSLECTVEGTSNPNLYWYRQAAGRGLQLLFYSVGIGQISSEVPQNLSASRPQDRQFILSSKKLLLSDSGFYLCAWSVPTHWGIRGSNEQFFGPGTRLTVL.

The V and J genes are TRBV6-5 and TRBJ1-4; no clear D gene. Germline assignment: CDR1 MNHEY and CDR2 SVGAGI. Trimming cost V 2 bases and J 8 bases, with 12 bases left between them. The CDR3 extends over 14 amino acids. The CDR3: CASSYTGGREKLFF. CDR3 sequence (DNA): TGTGCCAGCAGTTACACTGGTGGGCGAGAAAAACTGTTTTTT.

The chain links TRBV6-6 to TRBJ1-2; D not certain. The CDR3 has 13 amino acids. Germline CDR1 reads MNHNY; CDR2 reads SVGAGI (reference sequence). V was shortened by 2 bases and J by 3 bases, with 7 bases between the two germline ends. CDR3 residues: CASSYRVDYGYTF. The CDR3 DNA reads TGTGCCAGCAGTTACCGGGTAGACTATGGCTACACCTTC.

The chain combines TRBV27 with TRBJ2-7, with 7 bases fitting TRBD1. Germline V gene sequence: CDR1 MNHEY, CDR2 SMNVEV (reference sequence). The CDR3 extends over 15 amino acids. Trimming cost V 5 bases and J 3 bases; bases outside gene matches: 10. In nucleotides, the CDR3 is TGTGCCAGCAGTCTCACCGGGACAGCCTACTACGAGCAGTACTTC. As protein: CASSLTGTAYYEQYF.

The chain employs TRBV6-1 and TRBJ2-7; 8 bases align to TRBD1. With V trimmed by 0 bases and J by 13 bases, 8 bases remained unmatched. Germline values: CDR1 MNHNS, CDR2 SASEGT. The CDR3 runs 13 residues. The chain's CDR3 is CASSEAMQGQGYF. The CDR3 DNA reads TGTGCCAGCAGTGAAGCGATGCAAGGACAGGGATACTTC.

The chain has TRBV6-1 and TRBJ2-7, with 10 bases identical to TRBD2. The J segment lost 2 bases and the V segment lost 10 bases, leaving 5 bases of the junction unmatched. The CDR3 is 13 amino acids. Germline CDR1 and CDR2: MNHNS and SASEGT. The CDR3 sequence is CATGTSVTYEQYF. Written as DNA, the CDR3 is TGTGCCACCGGGACTAGCGTAACCTACGAGCAGTACTTC.

As concerns this clone: A read error likely explains this, since a far larger clone differs by one base. V and J are TRBV7-9 and TRBJ2-7; 7 bases are shared with TRBD1. J was trimmed by 2 bases and V by 2 bases; bases with no gene match: 3. Germline V gene lookup returns CDR1 SEHNR and CDR2 FQNEAQ (reference sequence). This CDR3 is 14 amino acids long. The CDR3 region is CASSLQGETYEQYF. CDR3 DNA: TGTGCCAGCAGCTTACAGGGGGAAACCTACGAGCAGTACTTC. Full variable domain (missing parts from reference TRBV7-9 and TRBJ2-7): DTGVSQNPRHKITKRGQNVTFRCDPISEHNRLYWYRQTLGQGPEFLTYFQNEAQLEKSRLLSDRFSAERPKGSFSTLEIQRTEQGDSAMYLCASSLQGETYEQYFGPGTRLTVT.

The V and J genes are TRBV29-1 and TRBJ1-3, with D possibly TRBD1 on 5 matching bases. Trimming left V 5 bases short and J 0 bases short, with 8 bases between. CDR1 SQVTM and CDR2 ANQGSEA come from the germline V gene. The CDR3 spans 13 residues. The CDR3: CSVQGNSGNTIYF. As DNA, the CDR3 is TGCAGCGTTCAGGGCAACTCTGGAAACACCATATATTTT.

V is TRBV6-1 and J is TRBJ1-1; TRBD1 might be the D (5 bases). This CDR3 has 13 residues. In germline, CDR1 is MNHNS, CDR2 SASEGT. V was trimmed by 3 bases and J by 11 bases, leaving 16 bases between them. This CDR3 reads CASSEIDGGGAFF. The CDR3 bases are TGTGCCAGCAGTGAGATTGACGGGGGTGGCGCTTTCTTT.

The rearrangement joins TRBV10-2 to TRBJ2-7; D ambiguous. Per the germline V gene, CDR1 is WSHSY and CDR2 is SAAADI. The length of the CDR3 is 13 residues. V gave up 7 bases and J gave up 2 bases, with 12 bases separating them. The CDR3 region is CASNEALPYEQYF. CDR3 bases: TGCGCCAGCAACGAGGCCCTTCCCTACGAGCAGTACTTC.

This sequence joins TRBV27 and TRBJ1-1; D call uncertain. The ends were cut back, 1 base at V and 4 bases at J, with 13 bases in the middle. There are 15 residues in the CDR3. CDR1 is MNHEY and CDR2 is SMNVEV in the germline V gene (reference sequence). Here the CDR3 reads CASSLWHERGTEAFF. In DNA, the CDR3 is TGTGCCAGCAGTTTATGGCACGAGCGGGGCACTGAAGCTTTCTTT.

The chain recombines TRBV6-6 with TRBJ2-7; 13 nucleotides align to TRBD2. Per germline, CDR1 MNHNY and CDR2 SVGAGI (reference sequence). After removal of 0 bases from V and 4 bases from J, the junction contained 3 bases not matched to a gene. The CDR3 spans 16 residues. Written as DNA, the CDR3 is TGTGCCAGCAGTTACTCCCGACTAGCGGGGGGTTACGAGCAGTACTTC. Its protein is CASSYSRLAGGYEQYF.

The rearrangement uses TRBV28 and TRBJ1-5; D call uncertain. Germline V gene lookup returns CDR1 MDHEN and CDR2 SYDVKM. V lost 7 bases and J lost 0, with 13 bases in between. The CDR3 is 15 amino acids. CDR3 in DNA: TGTGCCAGCACCGAGGATACTTATAGCAATCAGCCCCAGCATTTT. It yields the protein CASTEDTYSNQPQHF.

The CDR3 sequence: CASSQDMSFNSPLHF. Here the CDR3 DNA reads TGCGCCAGCTCCCAGGACATGTCTTTTAATTCACCCCTCCACTTT. The chain links TRBV5-1 to TRBJ1-6; perhaps TRBD1 as D (5 bases). Trimming cost V 7 bases and J 6 bases, with 17 bases left between them. Germline loops: CDR1 SGHRS, CDR2 YFSETQ. This CDR3 has 15 residues.

The chain combines TRBV5-1 with TRBJ2-5, with 8 bases lining up with TRBD1. Trimming took 0 bases from V and 3 from J; bases not matched to a gene: 1. Germline lookup yields CDR1 SGHRS and CDR2 YFSETQ. This CDR3 spans 14 amino acids. CDR3 protein: CASSLGQGKETQYF. For the CDR3, the DNA is TGCGCCAGCAGCTTGGGACAGGGGAAAGAGACCCAGTACTTC.

A single count supports this clone. This chain joins TRBV7-3 and TRBJ2-1, with a possible D match to TRBD1 (5 bases). Germline CDR1 reads SGHTA; CDR2 reads FQGTGA. Between the trimmed V and J ends, which lost 3 bases and 5 bases, there was a span of 11 bases. The length of the CDR3 is 14 residues. DNA for the CDR3: TGTGCCAGCAGCTTTACTGACAGCGACAATGAGCAGTTCTTC. Protein product: CASSFTDSDNEQFF.

The J gene is TRBJ1-1, the V gene TRBV29-1; 11 bases fit TRBD1. Germline CDR1 SQVTM, CDR2 ANQGSEA. J lost 4 bases, V lost 5 bases, and 9 bases had no gene match. The CDR3 is 15 amino acids. DNA of the CDR3: TGCAGCGTTCTTGTAGGGACAGGGGGAGGCACTGAAGCTTTCTTT. Translating it yields CSVLVGTGGGTEAFF.

The CDR3 sequence: CASYSGDITPYEQYF. The CDR3 DNA reads TGCGCCAGCTACTCGGGAGACATCACCCCCTACGAGCAGTACTTC. This chain links TRBV5-1 with TRBJ2-7, with TRBD2 as a possible D gene (6 bases). The CDR3 sequence is 15 residues long. Germline values: CDR1 SGHRS, CDR2 YFSETQ. Trimming took off 7 bases at V and 2 bases at J, with 19 bases between the two ends. Drawing the rest from reference TRBV5-1 and TRBJ2-7, the complete variable domain is KAGVTQTPRYLIKTRGQQVTLSCSPISGHRSVSWYQQTPGQGLQFLFEYFSETQRNKGNFPGRFSGRQFSNSRSEMNVSTLELGDSALYLCASYSGDITPYEQYFGPGTRLTVT.

V is TRBV18 and J is TRBJ2-2, with 9 bases that match TRBD1. With V trimmed by 5 bases and J by 2 bases, 6 bases remained unmatched. Germline V CDR1 and CDR2: KGHSH, LQKENI. The length of the CDR3 is 16 residues. CDR3 sequence: CASSARQGENTGELFF. The DNA of the CDR3 is TGTGCCAGCTCAGCCCGACAGGGGGAAAACACCGGGGAGCTGTTTTTT. Based on the CDR3 plus reference TRBV18 and TRBJ2-2, the full variable domain is NAGVMQNPRHLVRRRGQEARLRCSPMKGHSHVYWYRQLPEEGLKFMVYLQKENIIDESGMPKERFSAEFPKEGPSILRIQQVVRGDSAAYFCASSARQGENTGELFFGEGSRLTVL.